This T cell receptor (beta chain) was retrieved from a study of identical twins listed by TCRdb under 2016. A note on the overall study: TCR alpha and beta repertoires from monozygotic twins, unrelated adults of various ages and cord blood were deep-sequenced to test whether fetal clonotypes persist. To rule out contamination, replicate twin experiments were performed at different times with different library preparation protocols.

This clonotype was seen at least ten times. The antigen this receptor binds is unknown. No per-base quality is available; no much larger clone lies one base away. Overall study outcomes, separate from this receptor: Zero-insertion analyses could be partly confounded by invariant T cells such as MAIT and iNKT, although diverse VJ usage argued against such confounding for most clonotypes. Conclusions relied on cross-sectional statistical analysis, since the same donors could not be followed over many years. Out-of-frame TCR alpha sharing in monozygotic twins was systematically underestimated by recombination models, whereas sharing between unrelated individuals was in agreement with the recombination models. Excess twin sharing in beta out-of-frame sequences was weaker because fewer shared sequences lowered the signal-to-noise ratio. Out-of-frame TCR alpha sequences shared between twins showed an excess of low generation-probability sequences compared with coincidental sharing between unrelated individuals. Abundant cord blood beta clonotypes had fewer insertions, young adult naive repertoires showed a similar but weaker trend, and memory repertoires showed no such trend.

Measured from the cysteine to the phenylalanine, the CDR3 is 15 residues long. Only the CDR3 portion is preserved as DNA: 45 bases, with reading frame beginning at the first base. V is trimmed back by 6 bases and J by 0 bases, and the junction contains 5 bases that no gene match accounts for. CDR1 and CDR2, looked up from the germline V gene (reference sequence), are SEHNR and FQNEAQ. Library preparation was by 5' RACE. Sequencing was performed on an Illumina HiSeq 2000. A universal primer binding site was added through template switching, and the final cDNA carried a unique molecular identifier so that TCR cDNA molecules could be counted accurately. Specific primers in the conserved constant-segment region were used to synthesize first-strand cDNA for the TCR alpha and beta chains. To control for contamination, every cDNA library carried two barcodes: a SMART-Mk sample barcode plus Illumina barcodes. TruSeq adapter sequences, together with Illumina sample barcodes, were added in two successive PCR steps. Sequencing of the TCR alpha and beta cDNA libraries was done on the Illumina HiSeq platform using custom primers. The published analysis was carried out like this. Raw reads were processed with MiGEC to extract unique molecular identifiers, and MiXCR was used to determine CDR3 positions. For each individual, recombination models were inferred using an EM algorithm with the repgenHMM and IGoR tools. Shared clonotype analysis was performed with the tcR package in R, normalizing sharing by the product of cloneset sizes. To study raw recombination without the effects of thymic and clonal selection, out-of-frame nonproductive sequences were analyzed. In-frame beta chains were kept once TCRdb had trimmed the public reads at Q25 with fastp and called clones with MiXCR. Every CDR3 protein is listed once, alongside the most common genes and DNA of its rows. TCRdb's processing, not the study's, gives the V and J calls here. In this sample the table shows approximately 210,000 distinct CDR3 sequences, 6.5% of which occur a single time. The top ten constitute approximately 15% of the sample.

Every donor was a healthy Caucasian. Three pairs of female monozygotic twins, all aged 18 to 29 years, made up the twin cohort. Positive isolation kits from Invitrogen were used to isolate CD4+ and CD8+ T cell populations. Separately, the same data were catalogued under a study of T cells expressing NK-cell markers. The second study, in turn, reports: Three sorted T-cell subsets (CD3+CD56+NKG2C+, CD3+CD56+NKG2C- and CD3+CD56-NKG2C+) from fewer than 10 donors had their TCR beta-chain repertoires profiled. Seven of the eight sequenced donors were HCMV-seropositive and one was HCMV-seronegative. In several experiments an anti-gammadeltaTCR antibody was added to restrict sorting to alphabetaTCR-expressing T cells. In more than five donors, the dominant CD3+CD56+NKG2C+ clonotypes were found to rank among the top 10 CD8+ clonotypes and to make up about 1.0-8% of CD8+ T cells. Those dominant clonotypes were again the most abundant among CD3+CD56-NKG2C+ cells in a handful of donors, at roughly 28.3-65%. It remained unclear whether the expanded NKG2C-expressing T cell clones were specific for HCMV antigens. The eight sequenced donors were randomly selected healthy volunteers, three men and five women. HCMV serostatus was determined by detecting HCMV-specific IgG in serum with a commercial ELISA kit. MIGEC handled demultiplexing of the reads and grouping by UMI, while MiTCR was used to assemble and quantify clonotypes. To exclude erroneous sequences, only TCR cDNA sequences supported by at least two reads were retained. The tcR package was used for downstream repertoire analysis, with clonotypes matched between fractions based on CDR3 nucleotide sequence plus V segment. VDJmatch was used to annotate antigen specificity against VDJdb, with one amino acid substitution in CDR3 allowed.

This clonotype was sampled from a woman in her late teens or twenties in good health. The chain joins TRBV7-9 to TRBJ2-1; 7 central nucleotides agree with TRBD2. The sequencing input was CD8+ T cells sorted from blood. The CDR3 reads as follows: CASRTGTTSYNEQFF. The DNA is as follows: TGTGCCAGCAGAACCGGGACTACCTCCTACAATGAGCAGTTCTTC.